The 23 T cell receptor beta chains below all came from one sample that was sequenced in a study of blood T cell repertoires in COVID-19. The table came from immunoSEQ multiplex PCR; TCRdb's copy has only in-frame clones and leaves some out. The data contain approximately 94,000 clones, 84% of them singletons. Sequencing was carried out using peripheral blood. The receptor set was obtained from a man in his sixties with acute or convalescent COVID-19.

The V call is TRBV2, the J call TRBJ2-3; 12 positions agree with TRBD1. There are 14 residues in the CDR3. The V gene's germline CDR1 is SNHLY and CDR2 FYNNEI. J gave up 7 bases and V 6 bases, and 5 bases lay outside the gene matches. DNA of the CDR3: TGTGCCAGCAGGGGGGACAGGGGGCCCCATACGCAGTATTTT. Its protein is CASRGDRGPHTQYF.

This rearrangement joins TRBV12-3 or TRBV12-4 to TRBJ1-5; D ambiguous. The length of the CDR3 is 13 residues. Trimming shortened V by 4 bases and J by 9 bases, and 13 bases separated the two germline ends. The CDR3 protein is CASSYPNGGPQHF. The CDR3 nucleotides are TGTGCCAGCAGTTACCCGAACGGTGGGCCCCAGCATTTT.

The genes are TRBV12-5 and TRBJ2-1, with D possibly matching TRBD1 (5 bases). CDR3 length: 14 residues. In germline, CDR1 is LGHNT, CDR2 FRNRAP. Trimming stripped 6 bases from V and 5 bases from J, with 14 bases between. CDR3 region: CASGHRRTHNEQFF. The CDR3 coding sequence is TGTGCTAGTGGCCACAGGAGAACCCACAATGAGCAGTTCTTC.

The rearrangement links TRBV7-2 to TRBJ1-1; D gene ambiguous. The CDR3 has 15 amino acids. The ends were cut back, 2 bases at V and 0 bases at J, with 10 bases in the middle. CDR1 is SGHTA and CDR2 is FQGNSA in the germline V gene. Here the CDR3 DNA reads TGTGCCAGCAGCTTAAGAGGGTCCCTGAACACTGAAGCTTTCTTT. This sequence encodes CASSLRGSLNTEAFF.

The chain has TRBV4-1 and TRBJ2-7; D gene uncertain. Trimming shortened V by 4 bases and J by 0 bases, and 13 bases separated the two germline ends. Germline-derived CDR1 and CDR2 are MGHRA and YSYEKL. The CDR3 runs 15 residues. The CDR3 spells CASSRAALSSYEQYV. The CDR3 nucleotides are TGCGCCAGCAGCCGAGCCGCGTTGAGCTCCTACGAGCAGTACGTC.

The chain uses TRBV28 and TRBJ2-6; D unresolved. CDR1 and CDR2 (germline): MDHEN, SYDVKM. Trimming shortened V by 7 bases and J by 0 bases, and 10 bases separated the two germline ends. The CDR3 has 15 residues. CDR3 sequence reads: CASTPWSSGANVLTF. The CDR3 nucleotides are TGTGCCAGCACCCCCTGGAGCTCTGGGGCCAACGTCCTGACTTTC.

This clone showed up just once. The CDR3 coding sequence is TGCACCAGCAGCCAAGATACACATGGCTACACCTTC. Protein: CTSSQDTHGYTF. The V gene is TRBV1, the J gene TRBJ1-2; TRBD1, the table's D call, was not compared with the DNA. TRBV1 is reported as a pseudogene. This CDR3 contains 12 residues.

J is TRBJ2-5 and V is TRBV5-1, with 8 bases aligning to TRBD1. Germline V gene lookup returns CDR1 SGHRS and CDR2 YFSETQ. With V trimmed by 2 bases and J by 5 bases, 8 bases remained unmatched. There are 15 residues in the CDR3. Here the CDR3 reads CASSFGQGLGETQYF. The CDR3 DNA reads TGCGCCAGCAGCTTCGGACAGGGTTTAGGGGAGACCCAGTACTTC.

The CDR3 nucleotides read TGTGCCAGCAGTTTAAGCGGGCCCTCTGGTGACAATGAGCAGTTCTTC. Protein sequence: CASSLSGPSGDNEQFF. This chain links TRBV27 with TRBJ2-1; TRBD2 might be the D (6 bases). This CDR3 is 16 amino acids long. Trimming removed 2 bases from V and 5 bases from J, with 16 bases in between. Looked up from germline, CDR1 is MNHEY and CDR2 is SMNVEV (reference sequence).

The CDR3 loop reads CASSPQGVSGYEQYV. For the CDR3, the DNA is TGTGCCAGCAGCCCCCAGGGGGTTTCAGGATACGAGCAGTACGTC. The chain combines TRBV7-2 with TRBJ2-7; 7 bases line up with TRBD1. The CDR3 contains 15 residues. CDR1 and CDR2 (germline): SGHTA, FQGNSA. V shed 5 bases, J shed 4 bases, and the junction held 11 bases outside the gene matches.

The V gene is TRBV4-2, the J gene TRBJ2-6, with 7 bases aligning to TRBD1. Germline trimming cut 0 bases from V and 0 bases from J; bases unmatched to any gene: 5. Germline CDR1 LGHNA, CDR2 YNFKEQ. The CDR3 spans 18 residues. The CDR3 nucleotides are TGTGCCAGCAGCCAAGAGGGGACAGCCAACTCTGGGGCCAACGTCCTGACTTTC. It yields the protein CASSQEGTANSGANVLTF.

The V call is TRBV5-5, the J call TRBJ2-7, with D possibly matching TRBD1 (6 bases). The CDR3 is 16 amino acids. Trimming removed 2 bases from V and 4 bases from J, with 19 bases in between. Germline assignment: CDR1 SGHKS and CDR2 YYEKEE (reference sequence). The CDR3 DNA follows: TGTGCCAGCAGCTTTACAGGGAGAGTGGCCAGTTACGAGCAGTACGTC. Protein: CASSFTGRVASYEQYV.

CDR3 sequence reads: CASSSGQGDPTNEKLFF. The CDR3 bases are TGCGCCAGCAGCTCGGGACAGGGGGACCCAACTAATGAAAAACTGTTTTTT. The rearrangement joins TRBV5-1 to TRBJ1-4; 11 bases are shared with TRBD1. V shed 3 bases, J shed 0 bases, and the junction held 4 bases outside the gene matches. The CDR3 totals 17 residues. Germline V gives CDR1 SGHRS, CDR2 YFSETQ.

V and J are TRBV4-1 and TRBJ1-3; perhaps TRBD1 as D (6 bases). The CDR3 has 16 residues. Trimming cost V 1 base and J 0 bases, with 10 bases left between them. Germline CDR1 reads MGHRA; CDR2 reads YSYEKL. CDR3 sequence: CASSQGGLGSGNTIYF. The CDR3 region has the DNA TGCGCCAGCAGCCAAGGGGGGCTTGGCTCTGGAAACACCATATATTTT.

V is TRBV5-1 and J is TRBJ2-6; D is ambiguous. Germline-derived CDR1 and CDR2 are SGHRS and YFSETQ. Trimming left V 0 bases short and J 2 bases short, with 6 bases between. CDR3 length: 15 amino acids. CDR3 amino acids: CASSLGATGANVLTF. The CDR3, as DNA: TGCGCCAGCAGCTTGGGGGCTACTGGGGCCAACGTCCTGACTTTC.

V and J are TRBV28 and TRBJ2-3; 11 nucleotides match TRBD1. Germline CDR1 reads MDHEN; CDR2 reads SYDVKM. J gave up 3 bases and V 6 bases, and 11 bases lay outside the gene matches. The CDR3 runs 17 residues. CDR3 DNA: TGTGCCAGCAGCGATCCCCGGGGACAGGGGGTGACAGATACGCAGTATTTT. As protein: CASSDPRGQGVTDTQYF.

The CDR3 sequence: CATSGDSETQYF. The CDR3 DNA follows: TGTGCCACCAGTGGCGACTCGGAGACCCAGTACTTC. The chain has TRBV24-1 and TRBJ2-5; D remains unclear. The CDR3 consists of 12 residues. Germline V gene sequence: CDR1 KGHDR, CDR2 SFDVKD. Deletions cut 5 bases from V and 5 bases from J, with 8 bases between.

This chain connects TRBV27 to TRBJ2-7, with TRBD2 identical over 7 bases. Per the germline V gene, CDR1 is MNHEY and CDR2 is SMNVEV (reference sequence). CDR3 length: 15 residues. J gave up 0 bases and V 3 bases, and 5 bases lay outside the gene matches. The CDR3 coding sequence is TGTGCCAGCAGTTTCTCGCGGGGGTACTCCTACGAGCAGTACTTC. It is translated as CASSFSRGYSYEQYF.

The CDR3 spells CASSIGGSGGPLDTQYF. The CDR3 DNA is TGTGCCAGTAGTATAGGAGGGAGCGGGGGGCCCTTAGATACGCAGTATTTT. The J gene is TRBJ2-3, the V gene TRBV19; 9 nucleotides align to TRBD2. Per germline, CDR1 LNHDA and CDR2 SQIVND (reference sequence). The trim removed 1 base at V and 5 bases at J, leaving 10 bases unmatched. The CDR3 loop spans 17 amino acids.

The genes are TRBV20-1 and TRBJ1-4; D is possibly TRBD1 (6 bases). Germline assignment: CDR1 DFQATT and CDR2 SNEGSKA (reference sequence). The V end was cut by 3 bases, the J end by 14 bases, with 13 bases between. The CDR3 sequence is 11 residues long. CDR3 nucleotide sequence: TGCAGTGCTAGGGCAGGGGTTAGGCTGTTTTTT. Its translation is CSARAGVRLFF.

This chain joins TRBV5-1 and TRBJ2-7; D perhaps matches TRBD2 (5 bases). The germline V gene encodes CDR1 SGHRS and CDR2 YFSETQ. The CDR3 is 14 residues long. V gave up 3 bases and J gave up 5 bases, with 15 bases separating them. The CDR3 loop reads CASSSSGGFNEQYF. CDR3 in DNA: TGCGCCAGCAGCTCTTCAGGCGGGTTCAACGAGCAGTACTTC.

The rearrangement uses TRBV7-2 and TRBJ2-5; TRBD1 might be the D (5 bases). The CDR3 has 14 amino acids. CDR1 is SGHTA, CDR2 FQGNSA, per germline. V dropped 1 base and J dropped 5 bases, with 11 bases sitting between them. The CDR3 bases are TGTGCCAGCAGCTTAGGCAGGGCTGGGGAGACCCAGTACTTC. Its protein product is CASSLGRAGETQYF.

This clone was detected a few times. V gene TRBV6-2 or TRBV6-3 combines with J gene TRBJ2-7; D gene unclear. V shed 8 bases and J shed 4 bases, with 21 bases lying between them. The CDR3 has 15 amino acids. Germline assignment: CDR1 MNHEY and CDR2 SVGEGT. In DNA form, the CDR3 reads TGTGCCAGCGGTTCACGACTCTCCCAGTGGTACGAGCAGTACTTC. Amino acids: CASGSRLSQWYEQYF.